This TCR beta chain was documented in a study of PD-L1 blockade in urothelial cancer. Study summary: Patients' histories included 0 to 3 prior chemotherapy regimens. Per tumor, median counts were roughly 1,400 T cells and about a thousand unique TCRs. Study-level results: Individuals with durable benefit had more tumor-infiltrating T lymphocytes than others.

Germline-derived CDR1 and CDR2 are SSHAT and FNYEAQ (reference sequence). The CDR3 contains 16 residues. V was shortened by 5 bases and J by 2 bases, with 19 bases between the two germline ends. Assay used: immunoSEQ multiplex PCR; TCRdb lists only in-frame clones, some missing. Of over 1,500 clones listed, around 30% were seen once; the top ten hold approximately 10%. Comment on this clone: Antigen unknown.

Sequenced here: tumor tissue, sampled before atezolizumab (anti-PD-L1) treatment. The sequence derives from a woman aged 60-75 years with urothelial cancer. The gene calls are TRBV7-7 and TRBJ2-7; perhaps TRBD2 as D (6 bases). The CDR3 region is CASSQEGGAGPYEQYF. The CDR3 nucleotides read TGTGCCAGCAGCCAAGAAGGAGGGGCGGGGCCCTACGAGCAGTACTTC. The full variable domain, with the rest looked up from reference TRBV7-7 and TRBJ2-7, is GAGVSQSPRYKVTKRGQDVTLRCDPISSHATLYWYQQALGQGPEFLTYFNYEAQPDKSGLPSDRFSAERPEGSISTLTIQRTEQRDSAMYRCASSQEGGAGPYEQYFGPGTRLTVT.